The entry that follows covers one TCR beta chain sequence. At the DNA level, this CDR3 is encoded by other sequences in the same sample as well. Profiling relied on immunoSEQ multiplex PCR, and the TCRdb table lists in-frame clones only, not all of them. Of over 2,000,000 clones listed, approximately 92% were seen once; the top ten hold 1.5% to 2%. CD45RO negativity and positive selection for CCR7 defined naive CD8 cells, a population that excluded terminally differentiated effector memory CD45RA+ cells. This sample is part of a study of shared clonotypes between healthy human individuals. The germline CDR1 and CDR2 sequences are MDHEN and SYDVKM. V lost 2 bases and J lost 5, with 4 bases in between. This CDR3 has 11 residues.

The specimen sequenced was naive CD8+ T cells from PBMCs. This chain joins TRBV28 and TRBJ2-7, with D unclear. The clonotype was recovered from a man between 18 and 29 years old in good health. Some clones in this sample may be carry-over from other donors' samples. The CDR3 is CASSLGDEQYF. CDR3 DNA sequence: TGTGCCAGCAGTTTAGGAGACGAGCAGTACTTC.